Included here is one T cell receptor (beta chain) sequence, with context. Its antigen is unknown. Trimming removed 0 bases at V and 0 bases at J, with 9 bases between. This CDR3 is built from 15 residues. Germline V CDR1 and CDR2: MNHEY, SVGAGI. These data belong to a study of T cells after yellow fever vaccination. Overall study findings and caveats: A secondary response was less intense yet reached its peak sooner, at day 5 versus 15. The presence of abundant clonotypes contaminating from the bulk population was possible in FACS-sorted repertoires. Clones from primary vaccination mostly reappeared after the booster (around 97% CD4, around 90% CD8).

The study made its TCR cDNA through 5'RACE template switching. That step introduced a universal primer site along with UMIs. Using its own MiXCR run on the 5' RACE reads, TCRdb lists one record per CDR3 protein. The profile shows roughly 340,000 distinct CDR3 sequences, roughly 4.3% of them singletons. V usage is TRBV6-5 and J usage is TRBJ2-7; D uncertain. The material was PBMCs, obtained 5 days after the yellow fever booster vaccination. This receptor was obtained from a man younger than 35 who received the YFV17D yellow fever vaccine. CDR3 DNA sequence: TGTGCCAGCAGTTACTCGAGGACCTACTCCTACGAGCAGTACTTC. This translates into CASSYSRTYSYEQYF.